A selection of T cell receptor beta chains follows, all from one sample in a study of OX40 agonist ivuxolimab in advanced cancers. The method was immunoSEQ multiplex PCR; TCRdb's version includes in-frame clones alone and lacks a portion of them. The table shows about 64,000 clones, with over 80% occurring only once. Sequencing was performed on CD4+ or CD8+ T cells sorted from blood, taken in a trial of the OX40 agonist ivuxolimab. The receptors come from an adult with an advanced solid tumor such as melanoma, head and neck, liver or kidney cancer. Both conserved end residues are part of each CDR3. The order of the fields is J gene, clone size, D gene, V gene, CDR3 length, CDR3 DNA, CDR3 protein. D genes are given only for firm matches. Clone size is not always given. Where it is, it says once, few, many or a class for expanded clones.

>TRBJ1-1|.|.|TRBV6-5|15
TGTGCCAGCAGAGGAACTTCTAGACGGCGGACTGAAGCTTTCTTT
CASRGTSRRRTEAFF
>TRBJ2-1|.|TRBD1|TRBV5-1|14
TGCGCCAGCAGCTTACAGGGGGCCTACAATGAGCAGTTCTTC
CASSLQGAYNEQFF
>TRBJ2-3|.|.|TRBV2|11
TGTGCCAGCAGCTGGGCAGATACGCAGTATTTT
CASSWADTQYF
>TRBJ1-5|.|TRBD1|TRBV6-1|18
TGTGCCAGCAGTGAACATCTCGGGACAGCGACTCGGGGCCAGCCCCAGCATTTT
CASSEHLGTATRGQPQHF
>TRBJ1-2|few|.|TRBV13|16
TGTGCCAGCAGCTTAGTGGCAGGGTGGGTCGACTATGGCTACACCTTC
CASSLVAGWVDYGYTF
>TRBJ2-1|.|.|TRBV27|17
TGTGCCAGCAGTTTCTCGCCGGGGGCCCCTACCCACAATGAGCAGTTCTTC
CASSFSPGAPTHNEQFF
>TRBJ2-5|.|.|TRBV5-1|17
TGCGCCAGCAGCTTGGGATGGGGGGCGAAGGGACAAGAGACCCAGTACTTC
CASSLGWGAKGQETQYF
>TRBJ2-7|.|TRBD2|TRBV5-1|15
TGCGCCAGCAGCTTCGGGACTAGCGGGAGTAATGAGCAGTACTTC
CASSFGTSGSNEQYF
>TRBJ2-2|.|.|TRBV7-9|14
TGTGCCAGCAGCTGGGGGGAGTTCACCGGGGAGCTGTTTTTT
CASSWGEFTGELFF
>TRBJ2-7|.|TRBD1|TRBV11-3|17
TGTGCCAGCAGCCCACGACAGGGGGCTTATCCTACCTACGAGCAGTACTTC
CASSPRQGAYPTYEQYF
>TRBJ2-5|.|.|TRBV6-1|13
TGTGCCAGCAACATAGCGGTTATGGTTGGCCAGTACTTC
CASNIAVMVGQYF
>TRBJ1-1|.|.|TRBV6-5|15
TGTGCCAGCCTTTCTCCGGAGGGAAGGGGGACTGAAGCTTTCTTT
CASLSPEGRGTEAFF
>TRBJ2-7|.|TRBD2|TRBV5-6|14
TGTGCCAGCAGCCTGTGGACTAGCGAAGACGAGCAGTACTTC
CASSLWTSEDEQYF
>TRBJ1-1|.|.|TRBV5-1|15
TGCGCCAGCAGCCCTAACGGCGGGATGGGGACTGAAGCTTTCTTT
CASSPNGGMGTEAFF
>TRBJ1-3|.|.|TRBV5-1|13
TGCGCCAGCAGCCTCGAATCTGGAAACACCATATATTTT
CASSLESGNTIYF
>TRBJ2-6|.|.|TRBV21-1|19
TGTGCCAGCAGCAAAGCTGAAGCGGGACATTCTCCTGGGGCCAACGTCCTGACTTTC
CASSKAEAGHSPGANVLTF
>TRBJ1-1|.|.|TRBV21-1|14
TGTGCCAGCAAACAACCCCCAAGGGACACTGAAGCTTTCTTT
CASKQPPRDTEAFF
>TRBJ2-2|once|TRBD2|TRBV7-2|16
TGTGCCAGCAGCGCAGGGGGGCTAGCGGGATACAGGGAGCTGTTTTTT
CASSAGGLAGYRELFF